The T cell receptor (beta chain) under discussion was sequenced for a study of blood T cell repertoires in COVID-19. Study as a whole: T cells, B-cell-depleted T cells, or PBMCs provided the cDNA or gDNA that served as material.

For this clone: The same CDR3 can be traced to other DNA sequences in this sample.

Trimming cost V 3 bases and J 7 bases; bases outside gene matches: 3. The CDR3 has 14 amino acids. In germline, CDR1 is SGHTA, CDR2 FQGNSA. The authors' processing: How many nucleated cells were present was estimated from reference gene primer amplification. Profiling relied on immunoSEQ multiplex PCR, and the TCRdb table lists in-frame clones only, not all of them. The V and J calls and clone size come from that table; D and trimming were worked out from the DNA. This table holds under 60,000 clones, approximately 88% found once. The genes are TRBV7-2 and TRBJ1-6; 7 bases are shared with TRBD1. The origin of this receptor is a human donor with active COVID-19. The donor label of this sample is uncertain. The source material was peripheral blood. For the CDR3, the DNA is TGTGCCAGCAGCTTTAAACAGGGGAATTCACCCCTCCACTTT. Its protein product is CASSFKQGNSPLHF.